The 8 T cell receptor beta chains below come from one sample, sequenced in a study of blood T cells in healthy people across ages. PCR was performed a second time for 7 to 11 cycles using a sample-barcoded 5' primer and a J-beta primer mix. MiXCR was run by TCRdb on the 5' RACE reads, yielding one entry per CDR3 protein. Among around 1,800,000 distinct CDR3 sequences listed, around 40% were seen once. The sequenced sample consisted of blood. The receptors here all came from a human donor in good health.

The rearrangement links TRBV20-1 to TRBJ2-5; tentative D call: TRBD2 (7 bases). The CDR3 covers 15 residues. Trimming removed 5 bases from V and 5 bases from J, with 21 bases in between. Germline V gene data show CDR1 as DFQATT and CDR2 as SNEGSKA (reference sequence). The CDR3 spells CSAHPSSGGWETQYF. The CDR3 coding sequence is TGCAGTGCTCACCCATCGTCGGGGGGCTGGGAGACCCAGTACTTC.

Notes on this clonotype: Germline is not matched at one junction end, which may reflect a read error. CDR3 protein: CASSHGPERLFF. In DNA form, the CDR3 reads TGTGCCAGCAGTCACGGACCCGAAAGACTGTTTTTT. The chain employs TRBV27 and TRBJ1-4; no clear D gene. The CDR3 runs 12 residues. CDR1 is MNHEY, CDR2 SMNVEV, per germline (reference sequence).

The chain combines TRBV4-3 with TRBJ2-1, with a weak D call TRBD1 (6 bases). Looked up from germline, CDR1 is LGHNA and CDR2 is YSLEER. This CDR3 contains 16 residues. V was cut by 0 bases and J by 3 bases, with 12 bases left in between. The CDR3 here is CASSQDGPGVYNEQFF. The CDR3 nucleotides read TGCGCCAGCAGCCAAGACGGCCCAGGGGTCTACAATGAGCAGTTCTTC.

As for this clonotype: The junction shows a germline mismatch at one end, possibly a read error. This chain uses TRBV4-3 with TRBJ2-5, with 12 bases fitting TRBD1. Germline CDR1 LGHNA, CDR2 YSLEER. This CDR3 comprises 14 residues. As DNA, the CDR3 is TGTGCCAGCAGCCGGGACAGGGGGCCAGAGACCCAGTACTTC. Its protein product is CASSRDRGPETQYF.

The rearrangement uses TRBV20-1 and TRBJ1-4; D gene uncertain. CDR3 length equals 13 residues. V gave up 3 bases and J gave up 8 bases, with 13 bases separating them. CDR1 is DFQATT, CDR2 SNEGSKA, per germline (reference sequence). The CDR3: CSASNRVGEKLFF. The CDR3 DNA sequence: TGCAGTGCTAGTAATAGGGTGGGCGAAAAACTGTTTTTT.

J is TRBJ2-5 and V is TRBV24-1; D may be TRBD2 (6 bases). Germline V gene lookup returns CDR1 KGHDR and CDR2 SFDVKD. V lost 1 base to trimming and J lost 5 bases, with 13 bases between them. The CDR3 contains 15 residues. CDR3 sequence reads: CATSDFAGWGETQYF. The DNA for the CDR3 is TGTGCCACCAGTGATTTCGCGGGGTGGGGGGAGACCCAGTACTTC.

The chain is built from TRBV20-1 and TRBJ1-2, with a possible D match to TRBD1 (5 bases). Germline V CDR1 and CDR2: DFQATT, SNEGSKA (reference sequence). With 6 bases removed from V and 4 bases from J, the gap between germline ends came to 15 bases. CDR3 length: 13 amino acids. The CDR3 is CSAPPTESYGYTF. As DNA, the CDR3 is TGCAGTGCCCCCCCGACAGAGTCCTATGGCTACACCTTC.

This clonotype has more than one count but fewer than ten. The gene calls are TRBV6-2 or TRBV6-3 and TRBJ1-2; D not resolved. Trimming shortened V by 2 bases and J by 4 bases, and 2 bases separated the two germline ends. Germline V gene data show CDR1 as MNHEY and CDR2 as SVGEGT. The CDR3 runs 11 residues. CDR3 sequence: CASSYTYGYTF. DNA for the CDR3: TGTGCCAGCAGTTACACCTATGGCTACACCTTC.